This entry is about one T cell receptor beta chain. These data belong to a study of blood T cell repertoires in COVID-19. Across the study: Specimens from acute and convalescent COVID-19 originated in the United States, Italy and Spain. T cells, B-cell-depleted T cells, or PBMCs supplied cDNA or gDNA.

This CDR3 is built from 15 residues. CDR1 SGHAT and CDR2 FQNNGV come from the germline V gene. V dropped 2 bases and J dropped 7; count of bases not matched to a gene: 8. In the study's own analysis: Counts of nucleated cells, estimated from reference gene primer amplification, were obtained. Assay: immunoSEQ multiplex PCR; the TCRdb copy retains only in-frame clones and omits some. V, J and clone size reflect that table, while D and trimming were determined from the DNA. The repertoire holds over 200,000 clones, with around four fifths as singletons. The V call is TRBV11-2, the J call TRBJ1-1; 9 nucleotides line up with TRBD1. This TCR derives from a man older than 75 with acute or convalescent COVID-19. Sequenced material: peripheral blood. This CDR3 reads CASSLPRDRDIEAFF. CDR3 bases: TGTGCCAGCAGCTTACCCCGGGACAGGGATATTGAAGCTTTCTTT.